This TCR beta chain was recovered during a study of untreated major depressive disorder (dated by TCRdb to 2016 to 2019). Study-wide context: In this cross-sectional case-control comparison, antidepressant-free major depressive disorder patients and individually matched non-depressed controls were compared on T cell phenotype and TCR repertoire. Sequencing followed up flow-cytometry Vbeta 5.1, Vbeta 11 and Vbeta 22 usage differences observed in the whole cohort.

The Qiagen DNeasy Blood and Tissue Kit was used to extract total genomic DNA from the purified CD4+ T cells. The TCRbeta CDR3 region, defined according to IMGT, was amplified and sequenced using immunoSEQ immunosequencing protocols. The source study handled its data this way. The immunoSEQ service preprocessed the raw sequence data to correct PCR and sequencing errors. Data were loaded into the immunoSEQ Analyzer and further analyzed with VDJtools v1.0.7. The paired Wilcoxon signed-rank test was used to test differences between patients and controls. Sourced from immuneACCESS, this table was stored by TCRdb with only in-frame sequences that have V and J called. A share of the clones is absent; for the studies checked, an unresolved V gene accounts for under half, and the remainder has no known explanation. Clone size and V and J calls were adopted from that table, with D and trimming inferred from the DNA. A total of 15,000 to 20,000 clones appear in this sample, 85% to 90% of them only once. The leading ten clones occupy around 0.76% of the sample.

The study at large found these results: Because of strict matching and exclusion criteria, the study sample was comparatively small, which limits how generalizable the findings are. For the sequencing comparisons, one-tailed planned tests were applied to only three Vbeta families that had been selected in advance. In every sequenced subject, all of the top five TRBV05-01 clones were private clones. In CD4+ T cells, sequencing confirmed that depressed patients used TRBV05-01 (Vbeta 5.1) more than controls did, with a one-tailed test giving p = 0.040. In the sequencing data, TRBV25-01 and TRBV02-01 usage matched the flow-cytometry pattern without reaching statistical significance.

The CDR3 goes from the cysteine to the phenylalanine over 14 residues. The entry retains the CDR3 DNA only, 42 bases that are in frame from base 1. The germline V gene sets CDR1 to MDHEN and CDR2 to SYDVKM. Germline trimming: 4 bases from V, 12 bases from J; junction bases outside gene matches: 7. Every depressed patient was matched in pairs with a non-depressed control on sex, age, current smoking status and body mass index. European descent was reported for all participants. Controls had no current or lifetime mood disorder and scored 5 or less on the Quick Inventory of Depressive Symptoms-Self Report. Participants were excluded if they had major medical conditions, Axis I/II comorbidities, regular medication or illicit drug use, or weekly alcohol intake above 100 g. Around 28 ml of peripheral blood was drawn into EDTA tubes from each participant. Using the BD IMag Human CD4 T Lymphocyte Enrichment Set, CD4+ T cells were purified from thawed PBMCs via magnetic negative selection. Flow cytometry confirmed that the CD4+ enrichment method typically gave about 95% purity. A subgroup of four to six case-control pairs, chosen blind to chemokine receptor expression and flow-cytometric repertoire skewing results, underwent TCRbeta sequencing. Every blood sample was taken in the morning at 8:00 a.m., and Ficoll-Hypaque gradient centrifugation was used to isolate PBMCs. PBMCs were cryopreserved by gradual cooling to -80°C and stored in liquid nitrogen until assayed.

About this clone: Its antigen is not yet known. No clone much larger than this one lies a single base away; base qualities are absent.

The chain was built from TRBV28 and TRBJ2-1, and 12 junctional nucleotides match TRBD2. The clonotype originates from a woman in her twenties or thirties in good health. The material sequenced was CD4+ T cells from PBMCs. This receptor has the CDR3 CASSYGLAGRGQFF. The nucleotide sequence reads as follows: TGTGCCAGCAGTTACGGACTAGCGGGGAGAGGGCAGTTCTTC.